This is a list of T cell receptor beta chains from one sample in a study of CD8+CD57+ T cells in acquired aplastic anemia. TCRdb ran MiXCR on the reads and lists one entry per CDR3 protein. The table has about 110,000 distinct CDR3 sequences, about half seen once; the top ten hold under 35%. What was sequenced was sorted CD4+, CD8+, or CD8+CD57+ T cells (not recorded which) from PBMCs. The receptors derive from a human donor in good health, serving as a control. CDR3s include the opening cysteine and the closing phenylalanine or tryptophan. Fields, in order: clone size, D gene, J gene, V gene, CDR3 DNA, CDR3 protein. The D gene is left open where the match is weak. Expanded clones are given a class, and other clones once, few, many or no size at all.

>few|TRBD1|TRBJ2-7|TRBV20-1
TGCAGTGCTAGGGATCCCGGGACAGGCCACCACGAGCAGTACTTC
CSARDPGTGHHEQYF
>NA|NA|TRBJ2-7|TRBV2
TGTGCCAGCAAGCTAGAAGCGGGCTTAGACGAGCAGTACTTC
CASKLEAGLDEQYF
>NA|NA|TRBJ2-7|TRBV7-6
TGTGCCAGCAGCTTTTTAACCTACGAGCAGTACTTC
CASSFLTYEQYF
>NA|TRBD1|TRBJ2-7|TRBV4-1
TGCGCCAGCAGCCAAGATGAAGGGACAGGGGGCGGCGAGCAGTACTTC
CASSQDEGTGGGEQYF
>NA|TRBD1|TRBJ2-5|TRBV14
TGTGCCAGCAGCCCAGGGGGCAGGGAGACCCGGTACTTC
CASSPGGRETRYF
>NA|TRBD1|TRBJ2-7|TRBV6-1
TGTGCCAGCAGTCCCACCATTCAGGGGGCGCATTACGAGCAGTACTTC
CASSPTIQGAHYEQYF
>NA|TRBD2|TRBJ2-1|TRBV10-3
TGTGCCACCAGTGATACTAGCGGGAGGTACTCCTACAATGAGCAGTTCTTC
CATSDTSGRYSYNEQFF
>NA|NA|TRBJ1-1|TRBV2
TGTGCCAGCAGTGAGTCAGAAGGCACTGAAGCTTTCTTT
CASSESEGTEAFF
>few|NA|TRBJ1-1|TRBV7-9
TGTGCCAGCAGCTTGTCGGACACTGAAGCTTTCTTT
CASSLSDTEAFF
>NA|NA|TRBJ2-5|TRBV7-9
TGTGCCAGCAGCTTGGTCTCCCAAGAGACCCAGTACTTC
CASSLVSQETQYF
>many|NA|TRBJ2-7|TRBV12-3/TRBV12-4
TGTGCCAGTGGGACCAGCCAAAGCTCCTACGAGCAGTACTTC
CASGTSQSSYEQYF
>many|NA|TRBJ1-5|TRBV6-1
TGTGCCAGCAGTCCCGACAGGATTACGGATCAGCCCCAGCATTTT
CASSPDRITDQPQHF
>NA|TRBD1|TRBJ2-3|TRBV5-1
TGCGCCAGCAGCACCGGACAGGGGGGTTACACAGATACGCAGTATTTT
CASSTGQGGYTDTQYF
>NA|TRBD1|TRBJ2-1|TRBV24-1
TGTGCCACCAGTGGGATGGGACAGGGTGGGAATGAGCAGTTCTTC
CATSGMGQGGNEQFF
>NA|NA|TRBJ2-2|TRBV5-4
TGTGCCAGCAGCTTCTTGGCCGTGGCCGGGGAGCTGTTTTTT
CASSFLAVAGELFF
>NA|NA|TRBJ1-6|TRBV2
TGTGCCAGCAGAGTCGACGCGGGTGGGAATTCACCCCTCCACTTT
CASRVDAGGNSPLHF
>NA|TRBD2|TRBJ2-1|TRBV19
TGTGCCAGTAGTCTACCGGGACTAGCGGGGGAGCAGTTCTTC
CASSLPGLAGEQFF
>NA|NA|TRBJ2-5|TRBV2
TGTGCCAGCAGCGTCGACAGAGTCCAAGAGACCCAGTACTTC
CASSVDRVQETQYF
>NA|TRBD1|TRBJ1-2|TRBV9
TGTGCCAGCAGCGGGTACCCAGGACAGGGCTATGGCTACACCTTC
CASSGYPGQGYGYTF
>many|TRBD1|TRBJ2-7|TRBV6-1
TGTGCCAGCAGGGGACAGAGCTACGAGCAGTACTTC
CASRGQSYEQYF
>once|NA|TRBJ1-6|TRBV9
TGTGCCAGCAGCGTAGATCAATCACCCCTCCACTTT
CASSVDQSPLHF
>many|NA|TRBJ2-2|TRBV12-3/TRBV12-4
TGTGCCAGCAGCCCGGCTGGAAGGGCGGCCGGGGAGCTGTTTTTT
CASSPAGRAAGELFF
>few|NA|TRBJ2-3|TRBV20-1
TGCAGTGCGAAGTTGGGAGGCACAGATACGCAGTATTTT
CSAKLGGTDTQYF
>NA|NA|TRBJ1-2|TRBV6-5
TGTGCCAGCAGTTACTCCAGGGCACGGGGCTACACCTTC
CASSYSRARGYTF
>once|NA|TRBJ2-5|TRBV7-2
TGTGCCAGCAGCTCCCAACGGGGTGAAGAGACCCAGTACTTC
CASSSQRGEETQYF
>NA|NA|TRBJ2-5|TRBV7-9
TGTGCCAGCAGCCCATTCATCGATGTGGAGACCCAGTACTTC
CASSPFIDVETQYF